This is a list of T cell receptor beta chains from one sample in a study of T cells in localized non-small cell lung cancer. Libraries were prepared by immunoSEQ multiplex PCR; TCRdb keeps only in-frame clonotypes and omits some of them. This sample carries approximately 83,000 clones, approximately 91% of them seen once, and the ten largest clones take about 4%. Sequences were derived from PBMCs, sampled before any cancer treatment. These receptors were obtained from a woman aged 35 to 75 with stage II squamous cell lung carcinoma. The CDR3 runs from the conserved cysteine through the conserved F or W. The D gene is left open where the match is weak. Size tells how often a clone was seen (once, few, many) or the class of an expanded clone, and some rows leave it out.

clone size: -
V gene: TRBV2
D gene: -
J gene: TRBJ1-5
CDR3 DNA: TGTGCCACCCGGGCCCCCAATCAGCCCCAGCATTTT
CDR3 protein: CATRAPNQPQHF

clone size: -
V gene: TRBV6-1
D gene: -
J gene: TRBJ1-5
CDR3 DNA: TGTGCCAGCACCAGGCCTCTAGAGAATCAGCCCCAGCATTTT
CDR3 protein: CASTRPLENQPQHF

clone size: -
V gene: TRBV6-5
D gene: -
J gene: TRBJ1-1
CDR3 DNA: TGTGCCAGCAGTTACGGGGGAGAGACTGAAGCTTTCTTT
CDR3 protein: CASSYGGETEAFF

clone size: -
V gene: TRBV28
D gene: -
J gene: TRBJ1-5
CDR3 DNA: TGTGCCAGCAGTTTGCCTCGGGGTAAACTATATAGCAATCAGCCCCAGCATTTT
CDR3 protein: CASSLPRGKLYSNQPQHF

clone size: -
V gene: TRBV7-2
D gene: -
J gene: TRBJ2-5
CDR3 DNA: TGTGCCAGCAGCTTAGCGGGTGGCGGCCCGGGAGAGACCCAGTACTTC
CDR3 protein: CASSLAGGGPGETQYF

clone size: -
V gene: TRBV28
D gene: -
J gene: TRBJ1-1
CDR3 DNA: TGTGCCAGCAGTTTATGGCGGGGGGCGGACACTGAAGCTTTCTTT
CDR3 protein: CASSLWRGADTEAFF

clone size: -
V gene: TRBV28
D gene: -
J gene: TRBJ1-2
CDR3 DNA: TGTGCCAGCAGCTTGACACTCTTGACTCAGGGCTACACCTTC
CDR3 protein: CASSLTLLTQGYTF

clone size: -
V gene: TRBV19
D gene: TRBD1
J gene: TRBJ1-5
CDR3 DNA: TGTGCCAGTAGTATACGATCGGGACAGGGAAGGCAGCCCCAGCATTTT
CDR3 protein: CASSIRSGQGRQPQHF

clone size: -
V gene: TRBV7-9
D gene: -
J gene: TRBJ1-1
CDR3 DNA: TGTGCCAGCAGCTTAGGGTTGTTAGGGTTTGGGGATGGCACTGAAGCTTTCTTT
CDR3 protein: CASSLGLLGFGDGTEAFF

clone size: -
V gene: TRBV10-3
D gene: TRBD2
J gene: TRBJ2-1
CDR3 DNA: TGTGCCATCAGTGGTAGACTAGCGGGAGACAATGAGCAGTTCTTC
CDR3 protein: CAISGRLAGDNEQFF

clone size: -
V gene: TRBV19
D gene: TRBD2
J gene: TRBJ2-2
CDR3 DNA: TGTGCCAGTAGGCTAGCGGGGGGAAGCCCCGGGGAGCTGTTTTTT
CDR3 protein: CASRLAGGSPGELFF

clone size: -
V gene: TRBV2
D gene: -
J gene: TRBJ1-3
CDR3 DNA: TGTGCCAGCAGTGAAGGACAGCCAGGTTGGAAAAACACCATATATTTT
CDR3 protein: CASSEGQPGWKNTIYF

clone size: -
V gene: TRBV2
D gene: -
J gene: TRBJ2-7
CDR3 DNA: TGTGCCAGCAGGCAGGACGGCTCCTACGAGCAGTACTTC
CDR3 protein: CASRQDGSYEQYF

clone size: -
V gene: TRBV5-1
D gene: TRBD1
J gene: TRBJ1-4
CDR3 DNA: TGCGCCAGCAGCCGGACAGGGAATAATGAAAAACTGTTTTTT
CDR3 protein: CASSRTGNNEKLFF

clone size: -
V gene: TRBV6-4
D gene: -
J gene: TRBJ2-3
CDR3 DNA: TGTGCCAGCAGTGTTTGGGGCACAGATACGCAGTATTTT
CDR3 protein: CASSVWGTDTQYF

clone size: -
V gene: TRBV7-2
D gene: -
J gene: TRBJ1-6
CDR3 DNA: TGTGCCAGCAGCCTCCGGGACAATAATTCACCCCTCCACTTT
CDR3 protein: CASSLRDNNSPLHF

clone size: -
V gene: TRBV7-2
D gene: TRBD2
J gene: TRBJ2-1
CDR3 DNA: TGTGCCAGCAGCTGGACCTTAGCGGGAGGGAAGAATGAGCAGTTCTTC
CDR3 protein: CASSWTLAGGKNEQFF

clone size: few
V gene: TRBV27
D gene: -
J gene: TRBJ1-6
CDR3 DNA: TGTGCCAGCACCCAGCCCTGGGGTTCACCCCTCCACTTT
CDR3 protein: CASTQPWGSPLHF

clone size: -
V gene: TRBV11-3
D gene: -
J gene: TRBJ2-4
CDR3 DNA: TGTGCCAGCAGCTTAGATCGTTTCGGGGATCAGTACTTC
CDR3 protein: CASSLDRFGDQYF

clone size: -
V gene: TRBV18
D gene: TRBD1
J gene: TRBJ2-6
CDR3 DNA: TGTGCCAGCTCTCCTGCGGGACAGGGTCCCTACTCTGGGGCCAACGTCCTGACTTTC
CDR3 protein: CASSPAGQGPYSGANVLTF

clone size: -
V gene: TRBV5-3
D gene: -
J gene: TRBJ2-5
CDR3 DNA: TGTGCCAGAAGCTTGATGCGAGAGACCCAGTACTTC
CDR3 protein: CARSLMRETQYF

clone size: -
V gene: TRBV4-2
D gene: TRBD2
J gene: TRBJ2-7
CDR3 DNA: TGTGCCAGCAGCCAAGATCCAGCGGGATTATCCGAGCAGTACTTC
CDR3 protein: CASSQDPAGLSEQYF

clone size: once
V gene: TRBV5-6
D gene: -
J gene: TRBJ2-2
CDR3 DNA: TGTGCCAGCAGCTTCACAGGGATGAGGACCGGGGAGCTGTTTTTT
CDR3 protein: CASSFTGMRTGELFF

clone size: -
V gene: TRBV7-9
D gene: -
J gene: TRBJ1-1
CDR3 DNA: TGTGCCAGCAGCTCAACGGGTCAGACTGAAGCTTTCTTT
CDR3 protein: CASSSTGQTEAFF

clone size: -
V gene: TRBV19
D gene: -
J gene: TRBJ1-4
CDR3 DNA: TGTGCCAGTAGTATAAGGGGGAGGACAGTTGCAACTAATGAAAAACTGTTTTTT
CDR3 protein: CASSIRGRTVATNEKLFF

clone size: -
V gene: TRBV30
D gene: -
J gene: TRBJ1-5
CDR3 DNA: TGTGCCTGGAGTGTACCGGGGGTCTCCAATCAGCCCCAGCATTTT
CDR3 protein: CAWSVPGVSNQPQHF

clone size: -
V gene: TRBV28
D gene: TRBD1
J gene: TRBJ1-3
CDR3 DNA: TGTGCCAGCAGCGGTGACAGGGGGAGAAACACCATATATTTT
CDR3 protein: CASSGDRGRNTIYF

clone size: -
V gene: TRBV4-2
D gene: TRBD2
J gene: TRBJ2-1
CDR3 DNA: TGTGCCAGCAGCCCGACTAGCGGGAGGGCCGGTGAGCAGTTCTTC
CDR3 protein: CASSPTSGRAGEQFF

clone size: -
V gene: TRBV6-1
D gene: -
J gene: TRBJ2-5
CDR3 DNA: TGTGCCAGCAGTGAACGGGGTAGAGAGACCCAGTACTTC
CDR3 protein: CASSERGRETQYF

clone size: -
V gene: TRBV4-1
D gene: TRBD1
J gene: TRBJ1-6
CDR3 DNA: TGCGCCAGCAGCCTCGGACAGGGCGTTCTTAATTCACCCCTCCACTTT
CDR3 protein: CASSLGQGVLNSPLHF

clone size: -
V gene: TRBV6-1
D gene: -
J gene: TRBJ1-2
CDR3 DNA: TGTGCCAGCAGCGAAAGGGGGGAGACGGTCGATGGCTACACCTTC
CDR3 protein: CASSERGETVDGYTF

clone size: -
V gene: TRBV2
D gene: -
J gene: TRBJ1-4
CDR3 DNA: TGTGCCAGCAGTGATTTGGGGTACGGAGAAGAAAAACTGTTTTTT
CDR3 protein: CASSDLGYGEEKLFF

clone size: -
V gene: TRBV11-2
D gene: -
J gene: TRBJ2-5
CDR3 DNA: TGTGCCAGCAGTCGTAAGCAAGAGACCCAGTACTTC
CDR3 protein: CASSRKQETQYF

clone size: -
V gene: TRBV19
D gene: -
J gene: TRBJ2-7
CDR3 DNA: TGTGCCACCCGGGACATCCCCTCCTACGAGCAGTACTTC
CDR3 protein: CATRDIPSYEQYF

clone size: -
V gene: TRBV6-5
D gene: TRBD1
J gene: TRBJ2-5
CDR3 DNA: TGTGCCAGCAGACGCGGGACAGGTCTTCGGGAGACCCAGTACTTC
CDR3 protein: CASRRGTGLRETQYF

clone size: -
V gene: TRBV6-5
D gene: -
J gene: TRBJ1-1
CDR3 DNA: TGTGCCAGCAGTTACTCGAATTCTCCAGCTTTCTTT
CDR3 protein: CASSYSNSPAFF

clone size: few
V gene: TRBV23-1
D gene: -
J gene: TRBJ1-1
CDR3 DNA: TGCGCCAGCAGTCAGGGGACGCGGGCTGAAGCTTTCTTT
CDR3 protein: CASSQGTRAEAFF